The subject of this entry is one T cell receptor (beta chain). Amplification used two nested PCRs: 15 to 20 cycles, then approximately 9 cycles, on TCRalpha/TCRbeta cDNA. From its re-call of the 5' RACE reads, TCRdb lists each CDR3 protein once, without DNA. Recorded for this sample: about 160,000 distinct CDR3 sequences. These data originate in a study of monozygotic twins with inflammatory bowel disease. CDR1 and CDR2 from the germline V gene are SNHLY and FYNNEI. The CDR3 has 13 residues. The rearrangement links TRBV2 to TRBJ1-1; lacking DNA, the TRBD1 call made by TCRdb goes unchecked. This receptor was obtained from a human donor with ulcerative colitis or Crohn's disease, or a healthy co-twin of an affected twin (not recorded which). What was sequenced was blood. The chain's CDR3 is CASILQGNTEAFF.